A selection of T cell receptor beta chains follows, all from one sample in a study of shared clonotypes between healthy human individuals. Measured with immunoSEQ multiplex PCR; TCRdb has only the in-frame clones, and not every one. The top ten hold 0.3% to 0.45% of the sample, which has about 2.5 million clones, about nine tenths seen once. Sequenced material: naive CD4+ T cells from PBMCs. The receptors here all came from a man in his late teens or twenties in good health. Some clones in this sample may be carry-over from other donors' samples. CDR3s include the opening cysteine and the closing phenylalanine or tryptophan. D genes are given only for firm matches. A row's size may be missing; if present it is once, few, many or a size class.

clone_size: -; v_call: TRBV7-9; j_call: TRBJ1-2; d_call: TRBD1; cdr3_nt: TGTGCCAGCAGCTTGGGACAGGGTATTGGCTACACCTTC; cdr3_aa: CASSLGQGIGYTF
clone_size: -; v_call: TRBV7-2; j_call: TRBJ2-4; d_call: TRBD2; cdr3_nt: TGTGCCAGCAGCTTTCCGCTAGCGGCCTTAACCATAGCCAAAAACATTCAGTACTTC; cdr3_aa: CASSFPLAALTIAKNIQYF
clone_size: -; v_call: TRBV11-1; j_call: TRBJ1-1; d_call: TRBD1; cdr3_nt: TGTGCCAGCAGCTTATCAGGGGGCTTCACTGAAGCTTTCTTT; cdr3_aa: CASSLSGGFTEAFF
clone_size: -; v_call: TRBV10-3; j_call: TRBJ2-7; d_call: -; cdr3_nt: TGTGCCATCAGTGGCGGGATCTCAGGCGAGCAGTACTTC; cdr3_aa: CAISGGISGEQYF
clone_size: once; v_call: TRBV19; j_call: TRBJ1-2; d_call: TRBD1; cdr3_nt: TGTGCCAGTAGCCCTTCGACTTCGGGACAGGGTTACTATGGCTACACCTTC; cdr3_aa: CASSPSTSGQGYYGYTF
clone_size: -; v_call: TRBV23-1; j_call: TRBJ2-5; d_call: TRBD2; cdr3_nt: TGCGCCAGCAGTCCAAGGACTAGCGGGAAAGAGACCCAGTACTTC; cdr3_aa: CASSPRTSGKETQYF
clone_size: -; v_call: TRBV30; j_call: TRBJ2-7; d_call: -; cdr3_nt: TGTGCCTCGAGGGTCCGGACTACCCTAACCTACGAGCAGTACTTC; cdr3_aa: CASRVRTTLTYEQYF
clone_size: -; v_call: TRBV4-1; j_call: TRBJ2-4; d_call: -; cdr3_nt: TGCGCCAGCAGCCAAGTAGGCCAGGGCAAAAACATTCAGTACTTC; cdr3_aa: CASSQVGQGKNIQYF
clone_size: -; v_call: TRBV7-8; j_call: TRBJ2-1; d_call: TRBD2; cdr3_nt: TGTGCCAGCAGCCCCCGCGAAAGCGGGAGGTATGAGCAGTTCTTC; cdr3_aa: CASSPRESGRYEQFF
clone_size: -; v_call: TRBV5-1; j_call: TRBJ2-2; d_call: -; cdr3_nt: TGCGCCAGCAGCTCCGAAGGCGGCAACGGGGAGCTGTTTTTT; cdr3_aa: CASSSEGGNGELFF
clone_size: -; v_call: TRBV2; j_call: TRBJ1-1; d_call: TRBD1; cdr3_nt: TGTGCCAGCAGTGAAAGGGGGCTTTTAGCTTTCTTT; cdr3_aa: CASSERGLLAFF
clone_size: -; v_call: TRBV21-1; j_call: TRBJ1-4; d_call: -; cdr3_nt: TGTATATCGCGATCCCGGGTCGTCCTAACCGAAAAACTGTTTTTT; cdr3_aa: CISRSRVVLTEKLFF
clone_size: -; v_call: TRBV7-8; j_call: TRBJ1-2; d_call: TRBD1; cdr3_nt: TGTGCCAGCAGCATCGGCCGGGACAGGGTACGGGGCTATGGCTACACCTTC; cdr3_aa: CASSIGRDRVRGYGYTF
clone_size: -; v_call: TRBV2; j_call: TRBJ2-5; d_call: -; cdr3_nt: TGTGCCAGCCAACCCGTGGTACAAGAGACCCAGTACTTC; cdr3_aa: CASQPVVQETQYF
clone_size: -; v_call: TRBV27; j_call: TRBJ2-1; d_call: -; cdr3_nt: TGTGCCAGCAGTTCCCGGGACAAACTACTGAATGAGCAGTTCTTC; cdr3_aa: CASSSRDKLLNEQFF
clone_size: -; v_call: TRBV14; j_call: TRBJ1-2; d_call: -; cdr3_nt: TGTGCCAGCAGCCAAGTGACGGGGGCGAATTACTATGGCTACACCTTC; cdr3_aa: CASSQVTGANYYGYTF
clone_size: -; v_call: TRBV28; j_call: TRBJ2-5; d_call: TRBD2; cdr3_nt: TGTGCCAGCAGCCCGGGCGGCGGGAGGGCCGGAGAGACCCAGTACTTC; cdr3_aa: CASSPGGGRAGETQYF
clone_size: -; v_call: TRBV28; j_call: TRBJ2-7; d_call: TRBD2; cdr3_nt: TGTGCCAGCAGCCTGGGGGGGAGCTCCTACGAGCAGTACTTC; cdr3_aa: CASSLGGSSYEQYF
clone_size: -; v_call: TRBV5-1; j_call: TRBJ2-7; d_call: TRBD2; cdr3_nt: TGCGCCAGCAGCTTCCAGGGGACTAGCGGATCCTACGAGCAGTACTTC; cdr3_aa: CASSFQGTSGSYEQYF
clone_size: -; v_call: TRBV19; j_call: TRBJ1-5; d_call: -; cdr3_nt: TGTGCCAGTAGTATTCGGGCTAATAGCAATCAGCCCCAGCATTTT; cdr3_aa: CASSIRANSNQPQHF
clone_size: -; v_call: TRBV5-1; j_call: TRBJ2-7; d_call: TRBD2; cdr3_nt: TGCGCCAGCAGCCTTAGTAGCGGGAGTAAAAAGTACGAGCAGTACTTC; cdr3_aa: CASSLSSGSKKYEQYF
clone_size: few; v_call: TRBV27; j_call: TRBJ1-2; d_call: TRBD1; cdr3_nt: TGTGCCAGCAGAATATCCCGGGACAGAGTGTGGAACTATGGCTACACCTTC; cdr3_aa: CASRISRDRVWNYGYTF
clone_size: -; v_call: TRBV12-5; j_call: TRBJ2-1; d_call: -; cdr3_nt: TGTGCTAGTGGTTTGGTTTCGGACCTCTACAATGAGCAGTTCTTC; cdr3_aa: CASGLVSDLYNEQFF
clone_size: -; v_call: TRBV19; j_call: TRBJ2-7; d_call: -; cdr3_nt: TGTGCCAGTAGTCTGTCGGGACGCCTGGGATCCTACGAGCAGTACTTC; cdr3_aa: CASSLSGRLGSYEQYF
clone_size: -; v_call: TRBV6-1; j_call: TRBJ2-7; d_call: -; cdr3_nt: TGTGCCAGCAGGGACTCGCCTCTCATCGAGCAGTACTTC; cdr3_aa: CASRDSPLIEQYF
clone_size: -; v_call: TRBV28; j_call: TRBJ2-3; d_call: -; cdr3_nt: TGTGCCTCAGCGGCTCAGCCTAGCACAGATACGCAGTATTTT; cdr3_aa: CASAAQPSTDTQYF
clone_size: -; v_call: TRBV5-1; j_call: TRBJ2-2; d_call: -; cdr3_nt: TGCGCCAGCAGCCGGGAGGGGGCCTACTGGGCCACCGGGGAGCTGTTTTTT; cdr3_aa: CASSREGAYWATGELFF
clone_size: -; v_call: TRBV7-2; j_call: TRBJ2-5; d_call: -; cdr3_nt: TGTGCCAGCACCTTAATTCGGGGTAGCCCCCAAGAGACCCAGTACTTC; cdr3_aa: CASTLIRGSPQETQYF
clone_size: -; v_call: TRBV7-9; j_call: TRBJ2-1; d_call: TRBD2; cdr3_nt: TGTGCCAGCAGCCCGCCCGTTAGCGGGAGACCCTACAATGAGCAGTTCTTC; cdr3_aa: CASSPPVSGRPYNEQFF
clone_size: -; v_call: TRBV6-1; j_call: TRBJ2-1; d_call: TRBD1; cdr3_nt: TGTGCCAGCAGTGAAGCCTACAGGGGGCTTAATGAGCAGTTCTTC; cdr3_aa: CASSEAYRGLNEQFF
clone_size: -; v_call: TRBV28; j_call: TRBJ2-3; d_call: -; cdr3_nt: TGTGCCAGCAATCGGCGCACAGATACGCAGTATTTT; cdr3_aa: CASNRRTDTQYF
clone_size: -; v_call: TRBV19; j_call: TRBJ1-5; d_call: -; cdr3_nt: TGTGCCAGTAGTATGGCGGGGGAAGGCCAGCCCCAGCATTTT; cdr3_aa: CASSMAGEGQPQHF
clone_size: -; v_call: TRBV9; j_call: TRBJ2-2; d_call: -; cdr3_nt: TGTGCCAGCAACCCTAGGGGGAGGACGAACACCGGGGAGCTGTTTTTT; cdr3_aa: CASNPRGRTNTGELFF
clone_size: -; v_call: TRBV18; j_call: TRBJ1-1; d_call: -; cdr3_nt: TGTGCCAGCTCACCACCGGACAGATACCACACTGAAGCTTTCTTT; cdr3_aa: CASSPPDRYHTEAFF
clone_size: -; v_call: TRBV28; j_call: TRBJ2-1; d_call: TRBD2; cdr3_nt: TGTGCCAGCAGTCCCCCGGGACTAGCGGGAGGGAGCTACAATGAGCAGTTCTTC; cdr3_aa: CASSPPGLAGGSYNEQFF
clone_size: -; v_call: TRBV19; j_call: TRBJ1-2; d_call: -; cdr3_nt: TGTGCCAGCCGTACACAGGGAAGGGGGGATAACTATGGCTACACCTTC; cdr3_aa: CASRTQGRGDNYGYTF
clone_size: -; v_call: TRBV6-1; j_call: TRBJ1-2; d_call: -; cdr3_nt: TGTGCCAGCAGTGAGTTCGCAGATAAAGACACCTTC; cdr3_aa: CASSEFADKDTF
clone_size: once; v_call: TRBV7-2; j_call: TRBJ2-5; d_call: -; cdr3_nt: TGTGCCAGCAGCTTAGGTCCCGAGACCCAGTACTTC; cdr3_aa: CASSLGPETQYF
clone_size: -; v_call: TRBV5-4; j_call: TRBJ1-1; d_call: -; cdr3_nt: TGTGCCAGCAGCTCCAAAGAAGGGCTCACTGAAGCTTTCTTT; cdr3_aa: CASSSKEGLTEAFF
clone_size: -; v_call: TRBV25-1; j_call: TRBJ2-7; d_call: TRBD2; cdr3_nt: TGTGCCAGCAGTGTCCTAGCGGGAGGGCCAATGGACGAGCAGTACTTC; cdr3_aa: CASSVLAGGPMDEQYF
clone_size: -; v_call: TRBV4-3; j_call: TRBJ1-2; d_call: -; cdr3_nt: TGCGCCAGCAGCCAAGCCGGGGGAGGGGTCGCCTATGGCTACACCTTC; cdr3_aa: CASSQAGGGVAYGYTF
clone_size: -; v_call: TRBV15; j_call: TRBJ1-5; d_call: -; cdr3_nt: TGTGCCACCGCCAGGGATCGTACTCAGCCCCAGCATTTT; cdr3_aa: CATARDRTQPQHF
clone_size: few; v_call: TRBV5-4; j_call: TRBJ1-2; d_call: -; cdr3_nt: TGTGCCAGCAGCTTCTCCTCTCCACATGGCTACACCTTC; cdr3_aa: CASSFSSPHGYTF
clone_size: -; v_call: TRBV19; j_call: TRBJ1-1; d_call: TRBD1; cdr3_nt: TGTGCCAGTAGTCCAAGGGACAGGGGGACGGTTACTGAAGCTTTCTTT; cdr3_aa: CASSPRDRGTVTEAFF
clone_size: -; v_call: TRBV15; j_call: TRBJ2-7; d_call: TRBD2; cdr3_nt: TGTGCCACCAGCAGTGAGCGGGAGGTCTCCTACGAGCAGTACTTC; cdr3_aa: CATSSEREVSYEQYF
clone_size: -; v_call: TRBV18; j_call: TRBJ2-5; d_call: -; cdr3_nt: TGTGCCAGCTCACCACACCAGGGCCTAGGGGAGACCCAGTACTTC; cdr3_aa: CASSPHQGLGETQYF
clone_size: -; v_call: TRBV7-8; j_call: TRBJ2-7; d_call: TRBD1; cdr3_nt: TGTGCCAGCAGCCCCCGGGACAGGGGCCACGAGCAGTACTTC; cdr3_aa: CASSPRDRGHEQYF
clone_size: -; v_call: TRBV10-1; j_call: TRBJ2-1; d_call: -; cdr3_nt: TGCGCCAGCAGCTTACCAGGGGCCTCCTACAATGAGCAGTTCTTC; cdr3_aa: CASSLPGASYNEQFF
clone_size: -; v_call: TRBV5-1; j_call: TRBJ1-3; d_call: -; cdr3_nt: TGCGCCAGCAGCCTAGTAGGCAGCTCCTCTGGAAACACCATATATTTT; cdr3_aa: CASSLVGSSSGNTIYF
clone_size: -; v_call: TRBV19; j_call: TRBJ1-2; d_call: TRBD1; cdr3_nt: TGTGCCAGTAGTAGGGACAGGGTCTATGGCTACACCTTC; cdr3_aa: CASSRDRVYGYTF
clone_size: -; v_call: TRBV25-1; j_call: TRBJ2-5; d_call: -; cdr3_nt: TGTGCCAGCAGTTCCCCGCTTTTGGGGTGGCGGGAGACCCAGTACTTC; cdr3_aa: CASSSPLLGWRETQYF
clone_size: -; v_call: TRBV6-1; j_call: TRBJ1-1; d_call: -; cdr3_nt: TGTGCCAGCAGTGACCAAGGGGGAACTGAAGCTTTCTTT; cdr3_aa: CASSDQGGTEAFF
clone_size: once; v_call: TRBV5-1; j_call: TRBJ1-4; d_call: -; cdr3_nt: TGCGCCAGCAGCGGGGGTTGGGTCACAACTAATGAAAAACTGTTTTTT; cdr3_aa: CASSGGWVTTNEKLFF
clone_size: -; v_call: TRBV28; j_call: TRBJ2-4; d_call: -; cdr3_nt: TGTGCCAGCAGTTTGGTCGAGGGGGTCAGGAACATTCAGTACTTC; cdr3_aa: CASSLVEGVRNIQYF
clone_size: few; v_call: TRBV4-1; j_call: TRBJ1-1; d_call: -; cdr3_nt: TGCGCCAGCAGCCAAAGGAGGGGGGACACTGAAGCTTTCTTT; cdr3_aa: CASSQRRGDTEAFF
clone_size: -; v_call: TRBV9; j_call: TRBJ1-5; d_call: TRBD1; cdr3_nt: TGTGCCAGCAGCCCCAGGGGGGGAGAGCCCCAGCATTTT; cdr3_aa: CASSPRGGEPQHF
clone_size: -; v_call: TRBV14; j_call: TRBJ1-6; d_call: -; cdr3_nt: TGTGCCAGCAGCCAAGGCACTGCCCATTCACCCCTCCACTTT; cdr3_aa: CASSQGTAHSPLHF
clone_size: -; v_call: TRBV28; j_call: TRBJ2-5; d_call: TRBD1; cdr3_nt: TGTGCCAGCAGTCCTTGGGACAGAGGGGGGACCCAGTACTTC; cdr3_aa: CASSPWDRGGTQYF
clone_size: -; v_call: TRBV28; j_call: TRBJ1-1; d_call: TRBD1; cdr3_nt: TGTGCCTGGGGACAGGGAGTTCTCCTTGAGGCTTTCTTT; cdr3_aa: CAWGQGVLLEAFF
clone_size: -; v_call: TRBV5-6; j_call: TRBJ2-7; d_call: -; cdr3_nt: TGTGCCAGCAGCTGGAGGGGACTTCTACCCTACGAGCAGTACTTC; cdr3_aa: CASSWRGLLPYEQYF